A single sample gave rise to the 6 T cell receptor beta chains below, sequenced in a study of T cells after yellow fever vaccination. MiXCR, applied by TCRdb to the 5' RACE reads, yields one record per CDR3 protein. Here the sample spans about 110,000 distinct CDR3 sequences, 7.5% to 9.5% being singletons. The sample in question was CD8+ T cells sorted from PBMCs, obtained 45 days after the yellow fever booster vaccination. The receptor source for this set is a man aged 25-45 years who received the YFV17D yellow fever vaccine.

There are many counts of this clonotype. CDR3 nucleotide sequence: TGTGCCAGCACTCCGCCCTGGGACACTGAAGCTTTCTTT. Amino acids: CASTPPWDTEAFF. The J gene is TRBJ1-1, the V gene TRBV12-3 or TRBV12-4, with D unclear. V was trimmed by 7 bases and J by 3 bases, leaving 12 bases between them. The CDR3 runs to 13 residues.

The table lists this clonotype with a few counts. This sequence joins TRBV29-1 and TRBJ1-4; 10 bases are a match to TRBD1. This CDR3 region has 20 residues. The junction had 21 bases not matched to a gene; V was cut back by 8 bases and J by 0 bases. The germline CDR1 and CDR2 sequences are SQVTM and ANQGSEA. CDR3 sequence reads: CSTWGSGTGDPHATNEKLFF. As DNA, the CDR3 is TGCAGCACTTGGGGGTCCGGGACAGGGGACCCTCATGCAACTAATGAAAAACTGTTTTTT. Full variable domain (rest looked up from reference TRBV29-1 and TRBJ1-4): SAVISQKPSRDICQRGTSLTIQCQVDSQVTMMFWYRQQPGQSLTLIATANQGSEATYESGFVIDKFPISRPNLTFSTLTVSNMSPEDSSIYLCSTWGSGTGDPHATNEKLFFGSGTQLSVL.

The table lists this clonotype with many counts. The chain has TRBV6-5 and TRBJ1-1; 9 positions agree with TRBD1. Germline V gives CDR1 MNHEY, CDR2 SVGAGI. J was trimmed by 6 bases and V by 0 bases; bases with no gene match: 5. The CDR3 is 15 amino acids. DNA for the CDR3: TGTGCCAGCAGTTACTCGGGACAGGGTAGCCCTGAAGCTTTCTTT. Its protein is CASSYSGQGSPEAFF.

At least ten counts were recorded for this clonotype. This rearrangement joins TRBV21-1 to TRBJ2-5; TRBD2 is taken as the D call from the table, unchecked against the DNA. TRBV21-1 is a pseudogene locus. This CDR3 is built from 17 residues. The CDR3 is CASSRRSGTSRRETQYF. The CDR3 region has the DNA TGTGCCAGCAGCCGGCGGTCTGGGACTAGCCGCCGAGAGACCCAGTACTTC.

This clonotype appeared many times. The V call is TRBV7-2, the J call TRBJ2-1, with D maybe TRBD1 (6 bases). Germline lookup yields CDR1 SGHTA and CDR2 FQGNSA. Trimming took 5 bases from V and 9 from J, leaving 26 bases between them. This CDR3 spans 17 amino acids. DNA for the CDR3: TGTGCCAGCAGCCAGGGGTGGATGGACCTAGAGGGTAGTGAGCAGTTCTTC. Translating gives CASSQGWMDLEGSEQFF.

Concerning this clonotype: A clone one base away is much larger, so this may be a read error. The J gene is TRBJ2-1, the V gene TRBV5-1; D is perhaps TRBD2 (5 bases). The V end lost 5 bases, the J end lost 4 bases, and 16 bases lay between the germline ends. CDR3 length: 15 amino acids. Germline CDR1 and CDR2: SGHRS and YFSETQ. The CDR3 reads CASRISIAGYNEQFF. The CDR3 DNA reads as TGCGCCAGCAGGATTTCAATCGCGGGTTACAATGAGCAGTTCTTC. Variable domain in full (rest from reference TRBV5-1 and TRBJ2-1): KAGVTQTPRYLIKTRGQQVTLSCSPISGHRSVSWYQQTPGQGLQFLFEYFSETQRNKGNFPGRFSGRQFSNSRSEMNVSTLELGDSALYLCASRISIAGYNEQFFGPGTRLTVL.